Following are 28 T cell receptor beta chains from one sample sequenced in a study of cytomegalovirus exposure and HLA in healthy donors. PCR used 60 Vbeta primers and 13 Jbeta primers. Sequencing was performed with immunoSEQ multiplex PCR; in TCRdb, only in-frame clones are kept and a portion is missing. The sample carries roughly 160,000 clones, nearly 80% recorded once. Sequencing used PBMCs. These receptor sequences come from a man between 18 and 29 years old in good health and CMV-seropositive.

The chain uses TRBV4-3 and TRBJ2-3; 10 positions match TRBD2. V lost 3 bases to trimming and J lost 2 bases; unmatched junction nucleotides: 5. The germline CDR1 and CDR2 sequences are LGHNA and YSLEER. This CDR3 is 16 amino acids long. CDR3: CASSHTSGDLTDTQYF. The CDR3, as DNA: TGCGCCAGCAGCCACACTAGCGGGGACCTCACAGATACGCAGTATTTT.

The chain joins TRBV27 to TRBJ1-6; D may be TRBD1 (6 bases). The CDR3 is 14 amino acids. The V end lost 3 bases, the J end lost 7 bases, and 10 bases lay between the germline ends. Germline V lookup: CDR1 MNHEY, CDR2 SMNVEV (reference sequence). The CDR3 nucleotides read TGTGCCAGCAGTTTTCAGGGGCGAAATTCACCCCTCCACTTT. Its protein product is CASSFQGRNSPLHF.

The V call is TRBV2, the J call TRBJ2-7, with 7 nucleotides matching TRBD2. The CDR3 sequence is 15 residues long. V lost 7 bases, J lost 1 base, and 10 bases stayed unmatched. The germline gives CDR1 SNHLY, CDR2 FYNNEI. In nucleotides, the CDR3 is TGTGCCAGCACCCCAGCGGGACTTAATTCCTACGAGCAGTACTTC. Protein: CASTPAGLNSYEQYF.

The J gene is TRBJ2-3, the V gene TRBV29-1; D might be TRBD2 (6 bases). The CDR3 runs 14 residues. Germline loops: CDR1 SQVTM, CDR2 ANQGSEA. V lost 4 bases and J 1 base, leaving 12 bases between the germline ends. As DNA, the CDR3 is TGCAGCGTTGTGTTAGCGGAAGGCACAGATACGCAGTATTTT. Encoded protein: CSVVLAEGTDTQYF.

This clone was counted a few times. The chain has TRBV5-6 and TRBJ2-1; D might be TRBD1 (6 bases). CDR3 length equals 14 residues. V was pared by 4 bases and J by 0 bases, with 8 bases between. The germline gives CDR1 SGHDT, CDR2 YYEEEE. Here the CDR3 reads CASSVGASYNEQFF. CDR3 nucleotides: TGTGCCAGCAGCGTGGGGGCCTCCTACAATGAGCAGTTCTTC.

V and J are TRBV11-2 and TRBJ1-1, with D perhaps TRBD1 (6 bases). The germline V gene encodes CDR1 SGHAT and CDR2 FQNNGV. The V end was cut by 5 bases, the J end by 4 bases, with 17 bases between. This CDR3 has 15 residues. The DNA of the CDR3 is TGTGCCAGCAGCCTCAGCTTTACAGGGAGCACTGAAGCTTTCTTT. Translation gives CASSLSFTGSTEAFF.

This clone was counted a few times. The chain couples TRBV25-1 to TRBJ2-1, with D unclear. V gave up 1 base and J gave up 8 bases, with 12 bases separating them. CDR1 and CDR2 (germline): MGHDK, SYGVNS. This CDR3 has 14 residues. The CDR3 here is CASSESGWAYEQFF. CDR3 coding DNA: TGTGCCAGCAGTGAATCAGGCTGGGCGTATGAGCAGTTCTTC.

The gene calls are TRBV11-2 and TRBJ2-7, with D possibly TRBD2 on 6 matching bases. The CDR3 is 13 residues long. CDR1 SGHAT and CDR2 FQNNGV come from the germline V gene. Trimming removed 1 base at V and 5 bases at J, with 9 bases between. As DNA, the CDR3 is TGTGCCAGCAGCTTAGCGGGAGCCCACGAGCAGTACTTC. Its translation is CASSLAGAHEQYF.

The rearrangement links TRBV29-1 to TRBJ1-1; D might be TRBD1 (5 bases). The CDR3 sequence is 13 residues long. From germline, CDR1 is SQVTM and CDR2 ANQGSEA. V lost 2 bases to trimming and J lost 5 bases, with 12 bases between them. CDR3 DNA: TGCAGCGTTGAACAGGGTTTGGGTACTGAAGCTTTCTTT. It encodes CSVEQGLGTEAFF.

The chain recombines TRBV6-5 with TRBJ1-1; D call uncertain. This CDR3 is built from 11 residues. Between the trimmed V and J ends, which lost 8 bases and 1 base, there was a span of 5 bases. Germline lookup yields CDR1 MNHEY and CDR2 SVGAGI. CDR3: CASYKNTEAFF. As DNA, the CDR3 is TGTGCCAGCTACAAGAACACTGAAGCTTTCTTT.

This clone has more than one count but fewer than ten. This chain joins TRBV27 and TRBJ1-2; 7 nucleotides agree with TRBD1. Germline CDR1 is MNHEY and CDR2 is SMNVEV (reference sequence). The V segment lost 8 bases and the J segment 0 bases; nucleotides outside the gene matches: 12. The CDR3 runs to 16 residues. The CDR3: CASLLGAQGTNYGYTF. CDR3 sequence (DNA): TGTGCCAGCCTATTGGGCGCACAGGGGACTAACTATGGCTACACCTTC.

The chain combines TRBV19 with TRBJ2-5; D is perhaps TRBD1 (6 bases). The CDR3 spans 13 residues. Germline CDR1 and CDR2: LNHDA and SQIVND (reference sequence). With 3 bases removed from V and 4 bases from J, the gap between germline ends came to 9 bases. The CDR3 loop is CASSIGRGETQYF. CDR3 coding DNA: TGTGCCAGTAGTATTGGCAGGGGAGAGACCCAGTACTTC.

As for this clone: This sample includes further DNA sequences coding for the same CDR3. The chain has TRBV6-6 and TRBJ1-1, with 8 bases matching TRBD1. The CDR3 loop spans 14 amino acids. Looked up from germline, CDR1 is MNHNY and CDR2 is SVGAGI (reference sequence). Losses at the gene ends were 6 bases for V and 1 base for J; bases not matched to a gene: 4. The DNA of the CDR3 is TGTGCCAGCAGCTCCGGACAGGGGAACACTGAAGCTTTCTTT. Its translation: CASSSGQGNTEAFF.

The gene calls are TRBV27 and TRBJ2-1; 15 bases map to TRBD2. The ends lost 4 bases at V and 3 bases at J; junction bases unmatched: 4. Germline CDR1 is MNHEY and CDR2 is SMNVEV (reference sequence). The CDR3 covers 17 residues. CDR3 sequence reads: CASSSGLAGGYYNEQFF. DNA for the CDR3: TGTGCCAGCAGTTCCGGACTAGCGGGGGGGTACTACAATGAGCAGTTCTTC.

The chain uses TRBV27 and TRBJ1-1; D is unclear. The CDR3 sequence is 14 residues long. Trimming cost V 2 bases and J 3 bases, with 10 bases left between them. The V gene's germline CDR1 is MNHEY and CDR2 SMNVEV (reference sequence). CDR3 residues: CASSLASGYTEAFF. In DNA form, the CDR3 reads TGTGCCAGCAGTTTAGCTTCAGGATACACTGAAGCTTTCTTT.

This clone was observed a single time. The same CDR3 can be traced to other DNA sequences in this sample. CDR3 loop: CASSSTGWGTEAFF. The CDR3 DNA follows: TGTGCCAGCAGCTCGACAGGGTGGGGCACTGAAGCTTTCTTT. The chain couples TRBV7-2 to TRBJ1-1; 7 bases are a match to TRBD1. V dropped 4 bases and J dropped 4; count of bases not matched to a gene: 6. Germline V gene sequence: CDR1 SGHTA, CDR2 FQGNSA. The length of the CDR3 is 14 residues. Using reference TRBV7-2 and TRBJ1-1 for the parts outside the CDR3, the full variable domain is GAGVSQSPSNKVTEKGKDVELRCDPISGHTALYWYRQSLGQGLEFLIYFQGNSAPDKSGLPSDRFSAERTGGSVSTLTIQRTQQEDSAVYLCASSSTGWGTEAFFGQGTRLTVV.

This rearrangement joins TRBV27 to TRBJ2-7; 8 positions agree with TRBD1. Trimming cost V 2 bases and J 6 bases; bases outside gene matches: 12. The CDR3 is made up of 16 amino acids. Germline CDR1 reads MNHEY; CDR2 reads SMNVEV (reference sequence). CDR3 DNA: TGTGCCAGCAGTTTAAGGACAGGGAATCCCATGGGCGAGCAGTACTTC. The encoded protein is CASSLRTGNPMGEQYF.

The count of this clone is one. One junction end disagrees with the germline gene, perhaps due to a read error. The chain has TRBV30 and TRBJ2-6; a possible D gene is TRBD1 (6 bases). The length of the CDR3 is 19 residues. Germline CDR1 and CDR2: GTSNPN and SVGIG (reference sequence). The chain's CDR3 is CAWSGPGTLDLSGANGLTF. CDR3 DNA sequence: TGTGCCTGGAGTGGCCCCGGGACACTCGACCTCTCTGGGGCCAACGGCCTGACTTTC.

The chain couples TRBV5-4 to TRBJ2-1; D gene ambiguous. CDR3 size: 12 residues. Trimming took off 3 bases at V and 5 bases at J, with 6 bases between the two ends. Germline V lookup: CDR1 SGHNT, CDR2 YYREEE (reference sequence). In DNA form, the CDR3 reads TGTGCCAGCAGCTCCAATCACAATGAGCAGTTCTTC. This codes for CASSSNHNEQFF.

The chain joins TRBV7-2 to TRBJ1-3; weak D call: TRBD1 (5 bases). V lost 2 bases and J lost 4, with 9 bases in between. CDR1 and CDR2 from the germline V gene are SGHTA and FQGNSA. The CDR3 runs to 14 residues. The CDR3, as DNA: TGTGCCAGCAGCTTAACAGGAATGGGAAACACCATATATTTT. Translated: CASSLTGMGNTIYF.

The table lists this clone with a few counts. The rearrangement joins TRBV23-1 to TRBJ2-7; the D gene is possibly TRBD2 (5 bases). TRBV23-1 is filed as an ORF, its function uncertain. V lost 0 bases to trimming and J lost 2 bases, with 11 bases between them. The CDR3 loop spans 15 amino acids. The CDR3 coding sequence is TGCGCCAGCAGTCAATCGGACGACTACCCCTACGAGCAGTACTTC. Protein product: CASSQSDDYPYEQYF.

This chain connects TRBV5-1 to TRBJ2-3; 14 bases match TRBD2. Per germline, CDR1 SGHRS and CDR2 YFSETQ. The ends lost 3 bases at V and 3 bases at J; junction bases unmatched: 3. CDR3 length equals 16 residues. The CDR3 DNA follows: TGCGCCAGCAGCTCCGGGACTAGCGGGAGTACAGATACGCAGTATTTT. This gives the protein CASSSGTSGSTDTQYF.

This chain connects TRBV19 to TRBJ1-2, with a weak D call TRBD1 (5 bases). V lost 2 bases and J lost 2, with 12 bases in between. Germline CDR1 and CDR2: LNHDA and SQIVND (reference sequence). The CDR3 totals 15 residues. CDR3 residues: CASSIPRQLNYGYTF. As DNA, the CDR3 is TGTGCCAGTAGTATACCCAGACAGCTGAACTATGGCTACACCTTC.

The V and J genes are TRBV4-2 and TRBJ2-7; possible D gene TRBD2, 5 bases. The CDR3 sequence is 14 residues long. Germline values: CDR1 LGHNA, CDR2 YNFKEQ. V gave up 1 base and J gave up 3 bases, with 10 bases separating them. CDR3 DNA: TGTGCCAGCAGCCAAGTGACAAGCGGCTACGAGCAGTACTTC. It yields the protein CASSQVTSGYEQYF.

The chain combines TRBV13 with TRBJ1-1; maybe TRBD1 (6 bases). Trimming cost V 6 bases and J 5 bases, with 19 bases left between them. The CDR3 is 15 residues long. CDR1 is PRHDT and CDR2 is FYEKMQ in the germline V gene (reference sequence). This chain's CDR3 is CASSLERGGETEAFF. In nucleotides, the CDR3 is TGTGCCAGCAGTTTGGAAAGGGGGGGGGAGACTGAAGCTTTCTTT.

The chain uses TRBV21-1 and TRBJ2-2; the DNA was not used to check the table's D call, TRBD1. TRBV21-1 is recorded as a pseudogene. The CDR3 spans 19 residues. CDR3 sequence (DNA): TGTGCCAGCAGCAAAGTGACTTTCAGACTCATAGGGGACACCGGGGAGCTGTTTTTT. Amino acid sequence: CASSKVTFRLIGDTGELFF.

V and J are TRBV19 and TRBJ2-5; 8 bases are shared with TRBD1. After removal of 6 bases from V and 5 bases from J, the junction contained 5 bases not matched to a gene. Germline CDR1 is LNHDA and CDR2 is SQIVND (reference sequence). The CDR3 extends over 13 amino acids. The CDR3 bases are TGTGCCAGTAGGTCAGGGGGCGCGGAGACCCAGTACTTC. This gives the protein CASRSGGAETQYF.

The chain recombines TRBV2 with TRBJ1-1; weak D call: TRBD1 (5 bases). The CDR3 runs to 17 residues. Germline V gene data show CDR1 as SNHLY and CDR2 as FYNNEI. Trimming cost V 7 bases and J 6 bases, with 27 bases left between them. CDR3 sequence (DNA): TGTGCCAGCACCTCTGAGAGGCGGTTACTCTCACAGGCTGAAGCTTTCTTT. Its translation is CASTSERRLLSQAEAFF.